This T cell receptor beta chain appears in the sequencing data of a study of OX40 agonist ivuxolimab in advanced cancers. Sequenced by immunoSEQ multiplex PCR; TCRdb stores in-frame clones only, minus some. In the table there are 75,000 to 100,000 clones, around 80% of which are singletons. The sample in question was CD4+ or CD8+ T cells sorted from blood, obtained in a trial of the OX40 agonist ivuxolimab. The sequence came from an adult with an advanced solid tumor such as melanoma, head and neck, liver or kidney cancer.

CDR3 sequence (DNA): TGTGCCAGTAATAGCGGGAACTCGCAGGGGACCCAGTACTTC. Protein product: CASNSGNSQGTQYF. The genes are TRBV2 and TRBJ2-5; 8 bases line up with TRBD2. After removal of 9 bases from V and 7 bases from J, the junction contained 13 bases not matched to a gene. The CDR3 contains 14 residues. Germline loops: CDR1 SNHLY, CDR2 FYNNEI.